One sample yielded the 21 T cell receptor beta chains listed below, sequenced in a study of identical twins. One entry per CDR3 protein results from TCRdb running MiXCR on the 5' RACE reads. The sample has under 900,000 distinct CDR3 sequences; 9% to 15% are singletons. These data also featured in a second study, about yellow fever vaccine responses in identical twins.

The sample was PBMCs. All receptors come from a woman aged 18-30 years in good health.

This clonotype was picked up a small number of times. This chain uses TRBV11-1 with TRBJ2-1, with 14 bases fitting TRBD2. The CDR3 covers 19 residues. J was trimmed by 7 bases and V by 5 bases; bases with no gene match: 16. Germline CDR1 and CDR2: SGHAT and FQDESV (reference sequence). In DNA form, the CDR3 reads TGTGCCAGCAGCCCTAGACTAGCGGGAGGGAATCTACCTTGGAATGAGCAGTTCTTC. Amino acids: CASSPRLAGGNLPWNEQFF. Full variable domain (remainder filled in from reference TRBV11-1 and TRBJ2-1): EAEVAQSPRYKITEKSQAVAFWCDPISGHATLYWYRQILGQGPELLVQFQDESVVDDSQLPKDRFSAERLKGVDSTLKIQPAELGDSAMYLCASSPRLAGGNLPWNEQFFGPGTRLTVL.

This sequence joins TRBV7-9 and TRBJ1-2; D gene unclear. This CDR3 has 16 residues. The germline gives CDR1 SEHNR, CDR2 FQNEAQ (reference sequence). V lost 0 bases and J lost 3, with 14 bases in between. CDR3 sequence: CASSLALGVEDYGYTF. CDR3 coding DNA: TGTGCCAGCAGCTTAGCGCTCGGGGTTGAGGACTATGGCTACACCTTC.

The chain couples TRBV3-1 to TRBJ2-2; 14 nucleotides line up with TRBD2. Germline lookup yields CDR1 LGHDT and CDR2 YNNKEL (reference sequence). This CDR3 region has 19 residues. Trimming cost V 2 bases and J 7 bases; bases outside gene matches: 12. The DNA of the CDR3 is TGTGCCAGCAGCCAATTCGGCGGACTAGCGGGGGGCCAGGGCGGGGAGCTGTTTTTT. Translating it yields CASSQFGGLAGGQGGELFF.

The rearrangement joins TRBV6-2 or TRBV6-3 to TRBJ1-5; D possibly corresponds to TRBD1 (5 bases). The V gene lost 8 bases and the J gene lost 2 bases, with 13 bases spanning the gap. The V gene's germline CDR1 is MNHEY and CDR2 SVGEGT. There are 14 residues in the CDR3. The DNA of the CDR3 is TGTGCCAGCGGGAGGGGCGGCGGCAATCAGCCCCAGCATTTT. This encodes CASGRGGGNQPQHF.

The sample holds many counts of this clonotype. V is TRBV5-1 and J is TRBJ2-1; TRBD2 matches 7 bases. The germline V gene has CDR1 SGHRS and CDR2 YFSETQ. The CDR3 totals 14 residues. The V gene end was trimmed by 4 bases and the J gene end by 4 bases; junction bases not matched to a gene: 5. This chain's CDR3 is CASSPGGTYNEQFF. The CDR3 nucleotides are TGCGCCAGCAGCCCGGGGGGTACTTACAATGAGCAGTTCTTC.

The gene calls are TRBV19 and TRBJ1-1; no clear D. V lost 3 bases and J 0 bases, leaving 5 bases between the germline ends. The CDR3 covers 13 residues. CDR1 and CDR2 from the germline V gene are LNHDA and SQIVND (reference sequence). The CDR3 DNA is TGTGCCAGTAGTATCTCCTTGAACACTGAAGCTTTCTTT. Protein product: CASSISLNTEAFF.

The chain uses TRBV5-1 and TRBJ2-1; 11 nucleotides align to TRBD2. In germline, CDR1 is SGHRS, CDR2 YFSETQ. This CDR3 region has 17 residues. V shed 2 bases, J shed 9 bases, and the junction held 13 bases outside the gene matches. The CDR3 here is CASSLTTGTSGVSEQFF. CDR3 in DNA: TGCGCCAGCAGCTTAACTACCGGGACTAGCGGAGTGAGTGAGCAGTTCTTC.

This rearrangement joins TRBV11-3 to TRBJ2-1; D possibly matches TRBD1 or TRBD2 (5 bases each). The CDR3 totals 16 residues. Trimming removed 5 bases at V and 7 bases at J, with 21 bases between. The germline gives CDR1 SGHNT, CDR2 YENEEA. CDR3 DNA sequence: TGTGCCAGCAGCCTCAGAGGGGATAGGTCTAAAAATGAGCAGTTCTTC. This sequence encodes CASSLRGDRSKNEQFF.

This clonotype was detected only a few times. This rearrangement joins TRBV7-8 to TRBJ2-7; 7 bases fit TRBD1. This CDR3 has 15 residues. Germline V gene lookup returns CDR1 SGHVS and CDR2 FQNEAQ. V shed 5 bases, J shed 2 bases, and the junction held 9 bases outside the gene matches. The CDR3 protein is CASSPNRDRTYEQYF. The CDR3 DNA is TGTGCCAGCAGCCCCAACCGGGACAGAACCTACGAGCAGTACTTC. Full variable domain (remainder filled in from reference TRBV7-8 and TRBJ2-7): GAGVSQSPRYKVAKRGQDVALRCDPISGHVSLFWYQQALGQGPEFLTYFQNEAQLDKSGLPSDRFFAERPEGSVSTLKIQRTQQEDSAVYLCASSPNRDRTYEQYFGPGTRLTVT.

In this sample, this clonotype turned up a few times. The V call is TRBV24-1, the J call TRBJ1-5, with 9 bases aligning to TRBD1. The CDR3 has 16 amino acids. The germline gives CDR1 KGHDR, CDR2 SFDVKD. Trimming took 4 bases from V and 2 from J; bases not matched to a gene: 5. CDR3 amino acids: CATSEDTGGGNQPQHF. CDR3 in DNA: TGTGCCACCAGTGAGGATACAGGGGGCGGCAATCAGCCCCAGCATTTT.

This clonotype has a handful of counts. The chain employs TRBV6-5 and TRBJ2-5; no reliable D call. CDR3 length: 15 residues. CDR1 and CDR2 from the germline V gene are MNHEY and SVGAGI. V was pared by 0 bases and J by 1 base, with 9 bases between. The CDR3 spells CASSYSKVSQETQYF. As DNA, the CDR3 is TGTGCCAGCAGTTACTCGAAGGTCAGCCAAGAGACCCAGTACTTC.

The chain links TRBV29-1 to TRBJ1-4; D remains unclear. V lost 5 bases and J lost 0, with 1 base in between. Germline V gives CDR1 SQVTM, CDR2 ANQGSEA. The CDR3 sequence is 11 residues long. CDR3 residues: CSVTTNEKLFF. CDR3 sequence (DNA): TGCAGCGTTACAACTAATGAAAAACTGTTTTTT. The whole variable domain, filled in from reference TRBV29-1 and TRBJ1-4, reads SAVISQKPSRDICQRGTSLTIQCQVDSQVTMMFWYRQQPGQSLTLIATANQGSEATYESGFVIDKFPISRPNLTFSTLTVSNMSPEDSSIYLCSVTTNEKLFFGSGTQLSVL.

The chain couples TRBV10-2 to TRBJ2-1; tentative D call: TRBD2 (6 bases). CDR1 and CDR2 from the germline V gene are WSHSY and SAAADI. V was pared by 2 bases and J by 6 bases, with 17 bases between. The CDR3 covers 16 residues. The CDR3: CASSEPGVNEPNEQFF. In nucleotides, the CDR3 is TGCGCCAGCAGTGAGCCGGGAGTAAACGAGCCCAATGAGCAGTTCTTC.

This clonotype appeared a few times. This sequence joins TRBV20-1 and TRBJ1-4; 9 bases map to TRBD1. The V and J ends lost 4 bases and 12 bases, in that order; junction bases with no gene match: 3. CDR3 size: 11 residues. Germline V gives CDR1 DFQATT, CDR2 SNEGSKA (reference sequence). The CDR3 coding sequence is TGCAGTGCTACGGACAGGGGTGAACTGTTTTTT. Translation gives CSATDRGELFF.

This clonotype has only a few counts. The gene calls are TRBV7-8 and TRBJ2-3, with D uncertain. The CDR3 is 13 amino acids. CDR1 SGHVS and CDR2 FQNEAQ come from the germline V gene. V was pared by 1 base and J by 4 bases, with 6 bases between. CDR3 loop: CASSLVQSDTQYF. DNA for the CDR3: TGTGCCAGCAGCTTAGTTCAGTCAGATACGCAGTATTTT.

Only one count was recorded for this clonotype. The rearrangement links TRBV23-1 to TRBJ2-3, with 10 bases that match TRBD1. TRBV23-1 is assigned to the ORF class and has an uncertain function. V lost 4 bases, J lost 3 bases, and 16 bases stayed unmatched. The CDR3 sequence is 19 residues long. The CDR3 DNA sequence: TGCGCCAGCAGTCTGAAACCCGCACAGACGGGACAGGGGACAGATACGCAGTATTTT. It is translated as CASSLKPAQTGQGTDTQYF.

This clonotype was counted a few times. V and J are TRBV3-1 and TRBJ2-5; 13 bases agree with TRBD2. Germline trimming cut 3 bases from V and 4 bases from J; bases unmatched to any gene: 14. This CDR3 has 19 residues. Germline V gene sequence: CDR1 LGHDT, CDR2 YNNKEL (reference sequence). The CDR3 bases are TGTGCCAGCAGCCATGGACCTCTCTCGCGGACTAGCGGGAGAGAGACCCAGTACTTC. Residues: CASSHGPLSRTSGRETQYF.

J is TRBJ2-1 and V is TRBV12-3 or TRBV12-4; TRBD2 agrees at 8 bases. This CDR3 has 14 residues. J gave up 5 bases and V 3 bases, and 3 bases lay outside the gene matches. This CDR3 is CASSFTSGNNEQFF. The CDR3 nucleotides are TGTGCCAGCAGTTTTACTAGCGGCAACAATGAGCAGTTCTTC.

CDR3 sequence (DNA): TGTGCCAGCAGTTACTCAAGGGGTCCTACTTACAATGAGCAGTTCTTC. Translation: CASSYSRGPTYNEQFF. The chain couples TRBV6-2 or TRBV6-3 to TRBJ2-1; perhaps TRBD1 as D (5 bases). Trimming stripped 0 bases from V and 4 bases from J, with 13 bases between. Germline V gives CDR1 MNHEY, CDR2 SVGEGT. CDR3 length equals 16 residues.

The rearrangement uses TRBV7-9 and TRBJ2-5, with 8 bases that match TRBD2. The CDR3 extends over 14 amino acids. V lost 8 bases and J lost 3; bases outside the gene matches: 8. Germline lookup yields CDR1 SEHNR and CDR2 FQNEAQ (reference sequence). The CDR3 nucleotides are TGTGCCAGCGCTAGCCGGGGGGGGGAAGAGACCCAGTACTTC. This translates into CASASRGGEETQYF.

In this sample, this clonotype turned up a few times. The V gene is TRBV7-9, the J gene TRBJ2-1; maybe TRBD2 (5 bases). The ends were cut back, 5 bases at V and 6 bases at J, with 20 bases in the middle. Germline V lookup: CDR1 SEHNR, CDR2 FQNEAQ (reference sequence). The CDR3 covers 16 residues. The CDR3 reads CASSSLLDLTLNEQFF. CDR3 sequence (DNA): TGTGCCAGCAGCAGCCTTTTGGACTTAACCCTCAATGAGCAGTTCTTC.